This TCR beta chain is drawn from a study of T cell responses to AZD1222 COVID-19 vaccine. Overall study: Pooling of second doses given at about 4 or about 12 weeks was done. Regarding the study as a whole: A rise in Spike-specific TCR breadth and depth followed two AZD1222 doses. The study identified only five to seven AZD1222 recipients as seropositive at baseline. Close to half of all spike-specific TCRs reportedly target regions of the variants that are unmutated.

The sample holds one count of this clone. Its specificity is not known. Using immunoSEQ multiplex PCR, the repertoire was profiled, and TCRdb retains in-frame clones only, with some absent. The sample gives 150,000 to 200,000 clones, around 90% of which show up once; about 3% is in the top ten. Per germline, CDR1 LNHDA and CDR2 SQIVND (reference sequence). V trimming: 5 bases; J trimming: 1 base; junction bases outside the gene matches: 4. The CDR3 length is 16 residues. The receptor's source is an adult in good health. The J gene is TRBJ1-4, the V gene TRBV19; TRBD1 matches at 10 bases. The sequences come from peripheral blood, collected on day 0 of AZD1222 vaccination. The CDR3 DNA sequence: TGTGCCAGTAGTCGGAGGACAGGGGGAACTAATGAAAAACTGTTTTTT. This sequence encodes CASSRRTGGTNEKLFF.